This T cell receptor (beta chain) was recovered during a study of identical twins. General observations from the study: Excess twin sharing in beta out-of-frame sequences was weaker.

After template switching added a universal primer site, the resulting cDNA carried unique molecular identifiers. TCRdb passed the 5' RACE reads through MiXCR, listing each CDR3 protein once. The sample consists of fewer than 550,000 distinct CDR3 sequences, roughly 15% of them appearing once. V lost 6 bases to trimming and J lost 6 bases, with 18 bases between them. Germline V lookup: CDR1 MNHEY, CDR2 SMNVEV (reference sequence). This CDR3 comprises 16 residues. In this sample, this clonotype turned up many times. Its antigen is undetermined. All donors were healthy, and all were Caucasian. The same sample was also used in a study of yellow fever vaccine responses in identical twins.

The chain joins TRBV27 to TRBJ1-6; maybe TRBD1 (6 bases). Sequences were obtained from CD4+ T cells sorted from blood. The receptor's source is a woman aged 18-29 years in good health. CDR3 sequence reads: CASSLGQIKINSPLHF. The CDR3 DNA follows: TGTGCCAGCAGCCTAGGACAGATAAAAATTAATTCACCCCTCCACTTT.